This T cell receptor (beta chain) is drawn from a study of graft-versus-host responses after intestinal transplantation. Across the study: Transplants given to recipients were multivisceral, liver-intestinal, or isolated intestinal. Anti-thymocyte globulin induction, then tacrolimus and steroids for about three years, went to all recipients. Study-level points and caveats: Levels of circulating GvH clones at their peak were associated with early post-transplant HvG declines. In recipient marrow, GvH clones were found, and some appeared first in ileum or blood.

Assay used: immunoSEQ multiplex PCR; TCRdb lists only in-frame clones, some missing. The sample includes 85,000 to 90,000 clones, roughly 90% of them seen just once. As for this clone: Its antigen is not known.

The V and J ends lost 4 bases and 5 bases, in that order; junction bases with no gene match: 10. Germline V gene data show CDR1 as SGHNT and CDR2 as YYREEE (reference sequence). This CDR3 has 16 residues. Specimen: unstimulated CD4+ T cells sorted from spleen or lymph node cells, collected before intestinal transplant. The V and J genes are TRBV5-4 and TRBJ2-5, with 11 bases that match TRBD1. This receptor was identified in a human donor who received an intestinal transplant. The CDR3 spells CASSGSGQGAWETQYF. In nucleotides, the CDR3 is TGTGCCAGCAGCGGGAGTGGACAGGGGGCTTGGGAGACCCAGTACTTC.